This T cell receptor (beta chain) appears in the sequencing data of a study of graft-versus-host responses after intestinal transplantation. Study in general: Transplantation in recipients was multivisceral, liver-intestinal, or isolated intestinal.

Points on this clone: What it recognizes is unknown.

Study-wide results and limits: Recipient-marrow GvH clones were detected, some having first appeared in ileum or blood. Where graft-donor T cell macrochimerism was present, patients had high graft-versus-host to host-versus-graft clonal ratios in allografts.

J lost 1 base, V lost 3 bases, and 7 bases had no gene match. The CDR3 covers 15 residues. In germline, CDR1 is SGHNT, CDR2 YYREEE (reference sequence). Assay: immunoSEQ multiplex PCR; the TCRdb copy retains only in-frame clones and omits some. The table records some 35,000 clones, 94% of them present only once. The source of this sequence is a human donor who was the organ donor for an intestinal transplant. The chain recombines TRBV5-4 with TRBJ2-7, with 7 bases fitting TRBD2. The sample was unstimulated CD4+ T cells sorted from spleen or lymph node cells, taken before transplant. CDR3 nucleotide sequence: TGTGCCAGCAGCTGGGAGGGGAAGAGGTCCTACGAGCAGTACTTC. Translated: CASSWEGKRSYEQYF.